What follows are 13 T cell receptor beta chains derived from one specimen sequenced in a study of control samples from healthy donors and cancer patients. Produced via immunoSEQ multiplex PCR; TCRdb's table is partial and in-frame only. This sample has about 160,000 clones, with nearly 96% found just once. Sequencing was carried out using blood. The receptors originated from a woman in her twenties or thirties in good health.

The CDR3 DNA reads as TGTGCCAGTAGTACTGCCGGGCCGAACTATGGCTACACCTTC. It codes for CASSTAGPNYGYTF. V usage is TRBV19 and J usage is TRBJ1-2; D not resolved. The length of the CDR3 is 14 residues. The V gene's germline CDR1 is LNHDA and CDR2 SQIVND (reference sequence). V gave up 4 bases and J gave up 2 bases, with 11 bases separating them.

The rearrangement joins TRBV2 to TRBJ2-1; 10 bases align to TRBD2. The V and J ends lost 7 bases and 3 bases, in that order; junction bases with no gene match: 3. The CDR3 totals 14 residues. The germline gives CDR1 SNHLY, CDR2 FYNNEI. The CDR3 loop reads CASTPSGSYNEQFF. The CDR3 nucleotides read TGTGCCAGCACCCCTAGCGGGAGCTACAATGAGCAGTTCTTC.

The V gene is TRBV18, the J gene TRBJ1-1; D perhaps matches TRBD1 (6 bases). The CDR3 consists of 15 residues. With 6 bases removed from V and 2 bases from J, the gap between germline ends came to 16 bases. Germline V lookup: CDR1 KGHSH, CDR2 LQKENI. CDR3 amino acids: CASSPETGLNTEAFF. The CDR3 DNA reads as TGTGCCAGCTCCCCAGAGACAGGACTTAACACTGAAGCTTTCTTT. The complete variable domain, with remaining parts taken from reference TRBV18 and TRBJ1-1, reads NAGVMQNPRHLVRRRGQEARLRCSPMKGHSHVYWYRQLPEEGLKFMVYLQKENIIDESGMPKERFSAEFPKEGPSILRIQQVVRGDSAAYFCASSPETGLNTEAFFGQGTRLTVV.

The genes are TRBV11-3 and TRBJ2-2; TRBD2 is a possible D gene (5 bases). The ends were cut back, 3 bases at V and 7 bases at J, with 9 bases in the middle. Looked up from germline, CDR1 is SGHNT and CDR2 is YENEEA. CDR3 length equals 13 residues. CDR3 protein: CASSFLRGGELFF. The CDR3, as DNA: TGTGCCAGCAGCTTCCTTCGGGGCGGGGAGCTGTTTTTT.

The J gene is TRBJ1-5, the V gene TRBV30; TRBD1 agrees at 8 bases. Germline trimming cut 0 bases from V and 0 bases from J; bases unmatched to any gene: 7. This CDR3 has 17 residues. Germline CDR1 is GTSNPN and CDR2 is SVGIG (reference sequence). For the CDR3, the DNA is TGTGCCTGGAGTGTACAAGGGACAGGCTATAGCAATCAGCCCCAGCATTTT. Its translation is CAWSVQGTGYSNQPQHF.

The chain recombines TRBV28 with TRBJ1-3, with 11 bases aligning to TRBD1. Germline CDR1 MDHEN, CDR2 SYDVKM. The V segment lost 6 bases and the J segment 4 bases; nucleotides outside the gene matches: 8. The CDR3 contains 16 residues. The CDR3 region is CASRPDRGRRGNTIYF. CDR3 DNA sequence: TGTGCCAGCAGGCCGGACAGGGGGCGAAGAGGAAACACCATATATTTT.

The chain is built from TRBV19 and TRBJ1-5; 10 nucleotides agree with TRBD1. CDR1 is LNHDA and CDR2 is SQIVND in the germline V gene (reference sequence). CDR3 length equals 14 residues. The J segment lost 9 bases and the V segment lost 5 bases, leaving 7 bases of the junction unmatched. This chain's CDR3 is CASSAPGQGTPQHF. The CDR3 DNA reads TGTGCCAGTAGTGCTCCGGGACAGGGGACGCCCCAGCATTTT.

The genes are TRBV5-1 and TRBJ1-2; possible D gene TRBD1, 6 bases. CDR1 and CDR2 (germline): SGHRS, YFSETQ. This CDR3 region has 15 residues. V lost 6 bases and J 2 bases, leaving 17 bases between the germline ends. The CDR3 loop reads CASTLEGHLNYGYTF. As DNA, the CDR3 is TGCGCCAGCACCCTGGAGGGACACCTGAACTATGGCTACACCTTC.

The chain couples TRBV5-1 to TRBJ2-1; D possibly corresponds to TRBD2 (6 bases). CDR3 length: 14 amino acids. Germline V gives CDR1 SGHRS, CDR2 YFSETQ. The V gene lost 4 bases and the J gene lost 4 bases, with 12 bases spanning the gap. CDR3 protein: CASSPGLQYNEQFF. CDR3 nucleotide sequence: TGCGCCAGCAGCCCGGGACTCCAATACAATGAGCAGTTCTTC.

Worth noting for this clone: The sample contains more than one DNA sequence encoding this CDR3. The V call is TRBV19, the J call TRBJ2-2; 11 nucleotides line up with TRBD2. This CDR3 contains 16 residues. Unmatched junction bases numbered 1, after V lost 3 bases and J lost 1 base. Looked up from germline, CDR1 is LNHDA and CDR2 is SQIVND (reference sequence). The CDR3 here is CASSIGLAGNTGELFF. In DNA form, the CDR3 reads TGTGCCAGTAGTATCGGACTAGCGGGGAACACCGGGGAGCTGTTTTTT.

Concerning this clone: Sequence at one end of the junction differs from germline and may be a read error. V gene TRBV11-3 combines with J gene TRBJ2-1, with D hard to call. The germline V gene encodes CDR1 SGHNT and CDR2 YENEEA. The CDR3 runs to 15 residues. As DNA, the CDR3 is TGTGCCAACAGCTCCGGAGCCAGCTCCTACAATGAGCAGTTCTTC. This encodes CANSSGASSYNEQFF.

This clone appeared a few times. The CDR3 DNA reads as TGTGCCAGCAGTGACGGGGCAGGGGCCCCTCTAGAGCAGTTCTTC. This translates into CASSDGAGAPLEQFF. V and J are TRBV6-4 and TRBJ2-1, with D perhaps TRBD1 (6 bases). From germline, CDR1 is MRHNA and CDR2 SNTAGT. The CDR3 has 15 residues. The V gene lost 2 bases and the J gene lost 10 bases, with 18 bases spanning the gap.

The rearrangement links TRBV11-2 to TRBJ2-2, with TRBD2 matching over 8 bases. The CDR3 consists of 15 residues. The germline V gene encodes CDR1 SGHAT and CDR2 FQNNGV. V lost 3 bases, J lost 4 bases, and 4 bases stayed unmatched. CDR3 nucleotide sequence: TGTGCCAGCAGCTTTCGACTAGCGTTCACCGGGGAGCTGTTTTTT. Amino acids: CASSFRLAFTGELFF.